These 9 T cell receptor beta chains were all obtained from the same sample, sequenced in a study of PD-L1 blockade in urothelial cancer. Clones were read by immunoSEQ multiplex PCR, and TCRdb kept only the in-frame ones, dropping some. In the table there are around 38,000 clones, 86% of which are singletons. Time point denoted: peripheral blood 6 weeks after treatment start. Material: PBMCs, obtained around atezolizumab (anti-PD-L1) treatment. The origin of the receptors is a man in his fifties or sixties with urothelial cancer.

The V call is TRBV2, the J call TRBJ1-2, with D possibly TRBD1 on 5 matching bases. The CDR3 totals 14 residues. The germline gives CDR1 SNHLY, CDR2 FYNNEI. The V end lost 4 bases, the J end lost 4 bases, and 13 bases lay between the germline ends. The CDR3 bases are TGTGCCAGCAGTGTTTCGGGGACTCGCTATGGCTACACCTTC. Translated, it gives CASSVSGTRYGYTF.

This sequence joins TRBV5-1 and TRBJ2-1; 7 bases line up with TRBD2. The germline V gene has CDR1 SGHRS and CDR2 YFSETQ. Unmatched junction bases numbered 5, after V lost 4 bases and J lost 7 bases. The CDR3 consists of 13 residues. The CDR3 protein is CASSATSPNEQFF. CDR3 nucleotides: TGCGCCAGCAGCGCGACTAGCCCGAATGAGCAGTTCTTC.

This sequence joins TRBV5-1 and TRBJ1-1; D perhaps matches TRBD1 (6 bases). Per germline, CDR1 SGHRS and CDR2 YFSETQ. This CDR3 region has 17 residues. Trimming pared 1 base from V and 0 bases from J, leaving 16 bases between. The CDR3 reads CASSLLRMGALNTEAFF. DNA of the CDR3: TGCGCCAGCAGCTTGCTGCGGATGGGGGCGTTGAACACTGAAGCTTTCTTT.

The chain recombines TRBV4-3 with TRBJ1-4; TRBD1 matches 7 bases. CDR3 length: 16 amino acids. Unmatched junction bases numbered 6, after V lost 1 base and J lost 4 bases. Germline lookup yields CDR1 LGHNA and CDR2 YSLEER. CDR3 nucleotides: TGCGCCAGCAGCCAAGGAGGGACAGCCCTTAATGAAAAACTGTTTTTT. Translated: CASSQGGTALNEKLFF.

The chain has TRBV2 and TRBJ1-4, with 8 bases fitting TRBD1. The junction had 5 bases not matched to a gene; V was cut back by 0 bases and J by 8 bases. This CDR3 region has 15 residues. CDR1 is SNHLY and CDR2 is FYNNEI in the germline V gene. DNA for the CDR3: TGTGCCAGCAGTGAAGCCGGACAGGGTAACGAAAAACTGTTTTTT. It yields the protein CASSEAGQGNEKLFF. The full variable domain, in which reference TRBV2 and TRBJ1-4 provide the parts outside the CDR3, is EPEVTQTPSHQVTQMGQEVILRCVPISNHLYFYWYRQILGQKVEFLVSFYNNEISEKSEIFDDQFSVERPDGSNFTLKIRSTKLEDSAMYFCASSEAGQGNEKLFFGSGTQLSVL.

The chain is built from TRBV6-6 and TRBJ1-1; 10 bases line up with TRBD1. Trimming cost V 9 bases and J 0 bases; bases outside gene matches: 1. The CDR3 covers 13 residues. Germline loops: CDR1 MNHNY, CDR2 SVGAGI (reference sequence). CDR3 DNA sequence: TGTGCCAGTGACAGGGGGCTGAACACTGAAGCTTTCTTT. It yields the protein CASDRGLNTEAFF.

This chain links TRBV4-2 with TRBJ2-1; 11 nucleotides match TRBD2. Trimming cost V 1 base and J 8 bases; bases outside gene matches: 10. The germline V gene has CDR1 LGHNA and CDR2 YNFKEQ. The CDR3 has 17 residues. This CDR3 reads CASSQGDLAGGSHEQFF. CDR3 DNA: TGTGCCAGCAGCCAAGGGGATCTAGCGGGAGGATCACATGAGCAGTTCTTC.

Remarks on this clone: Germline and junction disagree at one end, which may indicate a read error. The chain recombines TRBV2 with TRBJ2-4, with D possibly TRBD2 on 6 matching bases. CDR1 is SNHLY, CDR2 FYNNEI, per germline. The CDR3 has 12 residues. CDR3 coding DNA: TGCGCGGGGAGTTTGACCAAAAACATTCAGTACTTC. It yields the protein CAGSLTKNIQYF.

J is TRBJ2-5 and V is TRBV5-1, with TRBD2 matching 11 bases. V shed 1 base and J 6 bases; nucleotides not matched to a gene: 8. Looked up from germline, CDR1 is SGHRS and CDR2 is YFSETQ. The CDR3 totals 16 residues. In DNA, the CDR3 is TGCGCCAGCAGCTTGTCGCTAGCGGGAGGAGGAAAGACCCAGTACTTC. Protein product: CASSLSLAGGGKTQYF. Full variable domain (outside the CDR3, taken from reference TRBV5-1 and TRBJ2-5): KAGVTQTPRYLIKTRGQQVTLSCSPISGHRSVSWYQQTPGQGLQFLFEYFSETQRNKGNFPGRFSGRQFSNSRSEMNVSTLELGDSALYLCASSLSLAGGGKTQYFGPGTRLLVL.